This T cell receptor (beta chain) was found in a study of response to subunit inactivated influenza vaccine. TCRdb itself ran the RT-PCR reads through MiXCR, one entry per CDR3 protein. The table lists 610,000 or so distinct CDR3 sequences, less than 15% of them singletons, with around 10% in the top ten. General observations from the study: The authors put forward the suggestion that each seasonal influenza vaccination may bring in only a limited number of new T cells.

This clonotype showed up just a few times. As yet, its antigen is unknown. The V gene lost 6 bases and the J gene lost 1 base, with 13 bases spanning the gap. Per germline, CDR1 LNHNV and CDR2 YYDKDF (reference sequence). The CDR3 is made up of 14 amino acids. The receptor comes from a man aged 50-59 years who received an inactivated influenza vaccine. V usage is TRBV15 and J usage is TRBJ2-7; weak D call: TRBD1 (5 bases). The sample consisted of PBMCs from blood, taken 11 to 12 days after vaccination. The CDR3 reads CATRRRGQSYEQYF. CDR3 coding DNA: TGTGCCACCAGACGCAGAGGACAATCCTACGAGCAGTACTTC.